The entry below describes one T cell receptor beta chain. The data were taken from a study of preoperative IRX-2 immunotherapy in early breast cancer. The germline gives CDR1 GTSNPN, CDR2 SVGIG (reference sequence). V gave up 3 bases and J gave up 3 bases; unmatched junction bases: 7. This CDR3 has 14 residues. TCRdb's copy holds only in-frame clones and misses some; the assay was immunoSEQ multiplex PCR. The table lists 3,000 to 4,000 clones, approximately 62% of them singletons. Treatment of the sample: preoperative locoregional IRX-2 cytokine immunotherapy. The sequenced sample was tumor tissue, obtained before IRX-2 immunotherapy. This TCR came from a human donor with breast cancer. The chain is built from TRBV30 and TRBJ1-1; 7 positions match TRBD1. CDR3 DNA: TGTGCCTGGAGGAGGGGGCGCACGGACACTGAAGCTTTCTTT. Amino acids: CAWRRGRTDTEAFF.